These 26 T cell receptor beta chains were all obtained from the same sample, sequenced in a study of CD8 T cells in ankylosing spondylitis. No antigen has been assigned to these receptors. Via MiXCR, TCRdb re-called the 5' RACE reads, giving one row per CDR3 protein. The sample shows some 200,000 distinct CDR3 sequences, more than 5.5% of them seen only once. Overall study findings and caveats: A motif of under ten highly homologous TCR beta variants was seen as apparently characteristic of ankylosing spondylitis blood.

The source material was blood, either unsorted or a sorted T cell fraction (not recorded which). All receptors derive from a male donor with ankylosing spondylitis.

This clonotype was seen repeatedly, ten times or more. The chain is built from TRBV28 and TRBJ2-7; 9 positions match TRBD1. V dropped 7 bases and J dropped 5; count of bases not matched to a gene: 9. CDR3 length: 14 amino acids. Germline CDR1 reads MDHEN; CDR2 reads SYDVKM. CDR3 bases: TGTGCCAGCACTCGACAGGGGGGGGCCAACGAGCAGTACTTC. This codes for CASTRQGGANEQYF.

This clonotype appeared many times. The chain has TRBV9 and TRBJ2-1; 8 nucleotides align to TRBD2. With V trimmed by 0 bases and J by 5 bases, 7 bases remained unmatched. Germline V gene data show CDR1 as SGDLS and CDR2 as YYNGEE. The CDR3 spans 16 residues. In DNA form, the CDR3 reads TGTGCCAGCAGCGTAGAAAGCGGGAGTGTGCACAATGAGCAGTTCTTC. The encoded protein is CASSVESGSVHNEQFF.

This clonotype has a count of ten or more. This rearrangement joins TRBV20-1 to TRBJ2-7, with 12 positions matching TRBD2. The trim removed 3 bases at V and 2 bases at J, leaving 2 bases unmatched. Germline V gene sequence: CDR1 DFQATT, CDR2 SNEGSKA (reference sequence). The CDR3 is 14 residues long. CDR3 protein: CSASSSGRAYEQYF. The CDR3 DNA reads TGCAGTGCTAGTTCTAGCGGGAGGGCCTACGAGCAGTACTTC.

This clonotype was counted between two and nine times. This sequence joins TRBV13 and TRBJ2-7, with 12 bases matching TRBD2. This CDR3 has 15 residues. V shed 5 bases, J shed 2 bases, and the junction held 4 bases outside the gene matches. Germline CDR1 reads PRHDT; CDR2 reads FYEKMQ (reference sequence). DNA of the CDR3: TGTGCCAGCAGCCCCCGGACTAGCGGGGCCTACGAGCAGTACTTC. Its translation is CASSPRTSGAYEQYF.

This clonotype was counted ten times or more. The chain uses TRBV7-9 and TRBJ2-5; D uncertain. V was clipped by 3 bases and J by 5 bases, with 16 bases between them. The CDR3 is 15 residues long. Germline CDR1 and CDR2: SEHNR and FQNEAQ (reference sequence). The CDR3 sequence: CASSFHTSPKETQYF. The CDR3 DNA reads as TGTGCCAGCAGCTTTCACACTTCCCCGAAGGAGACCCAGTACTTC.

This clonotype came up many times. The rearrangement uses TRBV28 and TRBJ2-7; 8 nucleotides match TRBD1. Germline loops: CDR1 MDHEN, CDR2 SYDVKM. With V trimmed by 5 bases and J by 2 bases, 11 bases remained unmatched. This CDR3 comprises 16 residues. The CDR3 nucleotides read TGTGCCAGCAGTGCCCAGGGACAGGTTTTAACCTACGAGCAGTACTTC. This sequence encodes CASSAQGQVLTYEQYF.

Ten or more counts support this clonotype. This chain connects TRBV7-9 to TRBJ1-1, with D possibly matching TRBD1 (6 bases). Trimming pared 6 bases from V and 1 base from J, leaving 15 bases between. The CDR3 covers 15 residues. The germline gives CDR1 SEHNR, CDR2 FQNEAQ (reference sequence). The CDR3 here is CASREPGHKNTEAFF. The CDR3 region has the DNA TGTGCCAGCAGGGAACCGGGACACAAGAACACTGAAGCTTTCTTT.

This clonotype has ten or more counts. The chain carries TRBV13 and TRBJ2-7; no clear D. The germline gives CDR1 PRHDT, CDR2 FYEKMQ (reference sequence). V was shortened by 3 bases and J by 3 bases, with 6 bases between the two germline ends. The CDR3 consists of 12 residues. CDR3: CASSFQGYEQYF. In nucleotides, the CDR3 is TGTGCCAGCAGCTTCCAAGGCTACGAGCAGTACTTC.

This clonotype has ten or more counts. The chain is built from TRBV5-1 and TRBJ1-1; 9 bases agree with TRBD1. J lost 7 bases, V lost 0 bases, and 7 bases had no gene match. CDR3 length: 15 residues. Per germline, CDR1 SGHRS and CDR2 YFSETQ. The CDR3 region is CASSLAGTGTGEAFF. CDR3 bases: TGCGCCAGCAGCTTGGCCGGGACAGGGACGGGTGAAGCTTTCTTT.

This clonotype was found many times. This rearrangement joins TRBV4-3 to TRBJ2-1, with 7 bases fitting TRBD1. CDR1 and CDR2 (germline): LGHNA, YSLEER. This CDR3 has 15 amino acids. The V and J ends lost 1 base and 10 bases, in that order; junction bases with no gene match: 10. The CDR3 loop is CASSQGSTGAEEQFF. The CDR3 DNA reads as TGCGCCAGCAGCCAAGGGTCAACAGGGGCCGAGGAGCAGTTCTTC.

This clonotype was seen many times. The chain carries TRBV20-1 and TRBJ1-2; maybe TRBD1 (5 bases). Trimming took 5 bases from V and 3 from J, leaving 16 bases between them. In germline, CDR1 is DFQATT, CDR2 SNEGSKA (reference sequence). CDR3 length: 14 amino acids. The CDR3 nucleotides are TGCAGTGCTCCCCGCAGGGACGGGGACTATGGCTACACCTTC. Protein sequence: CSAPRRDGDYGYTF.

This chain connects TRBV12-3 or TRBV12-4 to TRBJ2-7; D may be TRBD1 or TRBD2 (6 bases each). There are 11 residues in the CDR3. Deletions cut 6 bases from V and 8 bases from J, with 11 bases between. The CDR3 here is CASRQGGKQYF. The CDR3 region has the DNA TGTGCCAGCAGACAGGGAGGCAAGCAGTACTTC.

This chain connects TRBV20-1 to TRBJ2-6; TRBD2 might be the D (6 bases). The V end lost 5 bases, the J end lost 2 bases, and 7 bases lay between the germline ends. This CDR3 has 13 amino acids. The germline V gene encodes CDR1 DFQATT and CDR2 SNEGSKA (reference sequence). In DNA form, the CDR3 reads TGCAGTGCTCGGAGGGCTGGGGCCAACGTCCTGACTTTC. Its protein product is CSARRAGANVLTF.

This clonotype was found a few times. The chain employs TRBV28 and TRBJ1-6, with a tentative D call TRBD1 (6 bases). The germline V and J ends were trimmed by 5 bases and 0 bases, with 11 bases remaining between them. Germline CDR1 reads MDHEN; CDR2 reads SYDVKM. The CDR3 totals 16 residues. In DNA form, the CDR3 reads TGTGCCAGCAGTGTGGGGGGCGGCTCCTATAATTCACCCCTCCACTTT. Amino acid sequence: CASSVGGGSYNSPLHF.

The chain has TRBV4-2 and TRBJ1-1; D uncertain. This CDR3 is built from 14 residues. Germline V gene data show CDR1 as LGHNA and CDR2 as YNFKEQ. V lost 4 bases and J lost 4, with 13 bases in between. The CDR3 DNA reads TGTGCCAGCAGCCTCCGAGGCACGCCCACTGAAGCTTTCTTT. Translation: CASSLRGTPTEAFF.

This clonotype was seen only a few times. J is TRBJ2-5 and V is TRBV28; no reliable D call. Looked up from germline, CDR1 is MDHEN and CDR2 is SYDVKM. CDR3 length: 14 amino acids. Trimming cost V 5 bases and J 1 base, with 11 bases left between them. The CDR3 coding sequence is TGTGCCAGCAGTCCTCCGACCGTCCAAGAGACCCAGTACTTC. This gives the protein CASSPPTVQETQYF.

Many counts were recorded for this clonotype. The chain's CDR3 is CASTLTGGTGNTIYF. As DNA, the CDR3 is TGTGCCAGCACTCTAACAGGGGGCACTGGAAACACCATATATTTT. The chain links TRBV6-1 to TRBJ1-3; the match to TRBD1 covers 9 bases. The CDR3 has 15 residues. Germline CDR1 is MNHNS and CDR2 is SASEGT. V was clipped by 7 bases and J by 2 bases; unmatched bases: 6.

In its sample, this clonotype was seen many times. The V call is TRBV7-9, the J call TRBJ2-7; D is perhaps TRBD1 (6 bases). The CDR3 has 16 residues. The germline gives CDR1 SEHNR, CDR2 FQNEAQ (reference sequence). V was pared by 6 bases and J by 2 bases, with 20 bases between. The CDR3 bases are TGTGCCAGCAGACCTATCACAGGGAAAGGGGCCTACGAGCAGTACTTC. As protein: CASRPITGKGAYEQYF.

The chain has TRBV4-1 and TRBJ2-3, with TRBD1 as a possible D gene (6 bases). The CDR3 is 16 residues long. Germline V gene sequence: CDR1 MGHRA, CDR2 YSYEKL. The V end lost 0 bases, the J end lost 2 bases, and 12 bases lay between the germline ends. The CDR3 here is CASSQDRRGYTDTQYF. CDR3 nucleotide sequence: TGCGCCAGCAGCCAAGACCGAAGGGGGTACACAGATACGCAGTATTTT.

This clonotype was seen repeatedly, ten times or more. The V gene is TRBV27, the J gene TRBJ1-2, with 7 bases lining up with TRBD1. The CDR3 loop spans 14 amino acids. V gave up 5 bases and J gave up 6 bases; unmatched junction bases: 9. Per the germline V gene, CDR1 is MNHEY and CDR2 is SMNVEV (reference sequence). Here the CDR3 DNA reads TGTGCCAGCAGTCCTACAGGGGAAGTGGATGGCTACACCTTC. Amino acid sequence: CASSPTGEVDGYTF.

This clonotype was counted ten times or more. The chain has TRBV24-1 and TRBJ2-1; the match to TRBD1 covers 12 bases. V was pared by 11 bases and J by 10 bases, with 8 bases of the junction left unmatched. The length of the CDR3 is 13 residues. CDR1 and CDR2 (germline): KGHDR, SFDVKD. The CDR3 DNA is TGTGCCAGCCGGGACAGGGGGCGAGGGGAGCAGTTCTTC. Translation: CASRDRGRGEQFF.

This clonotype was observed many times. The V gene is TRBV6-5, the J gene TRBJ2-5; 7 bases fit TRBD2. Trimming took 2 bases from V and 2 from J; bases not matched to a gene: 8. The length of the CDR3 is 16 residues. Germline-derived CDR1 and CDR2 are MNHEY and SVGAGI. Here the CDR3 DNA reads TGTGCCAGCAGTTACGATCCGGGGAGGGGTCAAGAGACCCAGTACTTC. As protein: CASSYDPGRGQETQYF.

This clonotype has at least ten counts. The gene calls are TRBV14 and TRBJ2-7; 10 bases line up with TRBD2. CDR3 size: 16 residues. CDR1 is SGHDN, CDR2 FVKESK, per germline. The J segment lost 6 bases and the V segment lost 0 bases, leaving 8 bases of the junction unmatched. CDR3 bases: TGTGCCAGCAGCCAAGATCTAACTAGCGGGAACGTCGAGCAGTACTTC. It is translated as CASSQDLTSGNVEQYF.

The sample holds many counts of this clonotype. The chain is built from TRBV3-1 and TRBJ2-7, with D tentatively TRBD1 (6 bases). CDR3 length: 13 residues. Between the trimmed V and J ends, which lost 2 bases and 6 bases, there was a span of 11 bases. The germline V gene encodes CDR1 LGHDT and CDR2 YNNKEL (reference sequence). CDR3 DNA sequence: TGTGCCAGCAGCCAAAGGACAGACCTCGAGCAGTACTTC. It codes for CASSQRTDLEQYF.

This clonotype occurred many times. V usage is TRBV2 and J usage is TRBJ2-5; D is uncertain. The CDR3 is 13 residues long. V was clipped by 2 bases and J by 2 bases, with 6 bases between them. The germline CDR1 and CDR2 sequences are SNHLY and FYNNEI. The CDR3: CASSELEQETQYF. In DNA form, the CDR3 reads TGTGCCAGCAGTGAACTGGAGCAAGAGACCCAGTACTTC.

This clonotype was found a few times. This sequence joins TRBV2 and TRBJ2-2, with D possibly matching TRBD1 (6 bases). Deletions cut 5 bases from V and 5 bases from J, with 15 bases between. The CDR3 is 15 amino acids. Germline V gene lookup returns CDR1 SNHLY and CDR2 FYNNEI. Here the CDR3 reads CASSTGTFPTGELFF. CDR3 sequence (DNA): TGTGCCAGCAGTACCGGGACATTCCCTACCGGGGAGCTGTTTTTT.